The clone carrying this T cell receptor beta chain was observed once. Its target is not known. The data belong to a study of OX40 agonist ivuxolimab in advanced cancers. Study-wide results and limits: The authors did not determine the antigen specificity of the expanded peripheral T cells. At 0.1 to 3.0 mg/kg, clonal expansion of CD4+ and CD8+ blood T cells had occurred by week 6.

Germline values: CDR1 MDHEN, CDR2 SYDVKM. Between the trimmed V and J ends, which lost 8 bases and 6 bases, there was a span of 23 bases. The CDR3 is made up of 15 amino acids. The timepoints at which blood was sampled were baseline, cycle 4 day 1, and cycle 7 day 1. This table comes from immunoSEQ multiplex PCR, and its TCRdb copy is limited to in-frame clones, with some not included. The data show about 55,000 clones, more than 75% seen once. The rearrangement uses TRBV28 and TRBJ2-7; TRBD1 is a possible D gene (6 bases). The material sequenced was CD4+ or CD8+ T cells sorted from blood, taken in a trial of the OX40 agonist ivuxolimab. The sequence came from an adult with an advanced solid tumor such as melanoma, head and neck, liver or kidney cancer. For the CDR3, the DNA is TGTGCCAGCTGTTGGACAGACGGAACTCCTTGCGAGCAGTACTTC. Its translation is CASCWTDGTPCEQYF.